A selection of T cell receptor beta chains follows, all from one sample in a study of shared clonotypes between healthy human individuals. The repertoire was sequenced with immunoSEQ multiplex PCR; TCRdb's copy has only in-frame clones and lacks some. The repertoire holds around 1.4 million clones, with around 98.5% as singletons. The material sequenced was naive CD4+ T cells sorted from blood. These receptors were taken from a man aged 25 to 40 in good health. Each CDR3 is given with its conserved first and last residue. The D gene is left open where the match is weak. Clone size, where shown, is once, few, many, or a class for clones that have expanded.

TRBV7-9	.	.	TRBJ2-3	CASSLLLKSQGFATDTQYF	TGTGCCAGCAGCTTATTACTTAAATCCCAAGGATTCGCCACAGATACGCAGTATTTT
TRBV28	.	.	TRBJ1-2	CASTRVDDYGYTF	TGTGCCAGCACCCGGGTCGATGACTATGGCTACACCTTC
TRBV18	.	once	TRBJ1-2	CASSPPTVYGYTF	TGTGCCAGCTCACCACCGACAGTCTATGGCTACACCTTC
TRBV18	TRBD1	.	TRBJ1-3	CATQTGGIGNTIYF	TGTGCCACTCAGACAGGGGGCATTGGAAACACCATATATTTT
TRBV5-4	TRBD2	few	TRBJ2-5	CASSWVGLVEETQYF	TGTGCCAGCAGCTGGGTGGGACTAGTGGAAGAGACCCAGTACTTC
TRBV18	.	.	TRBJ2-1	CASSPYGNEQFF	TGTGCCAGCTCACCATATGGCAATGAGCAGTTCTTC
TRBV29-1	.	once	TRBJ2-7	CSVGREIYEQYF	TGCAGCGTTGGTAGGGAAATCTACGAGCAGTACTTC
TRBV28	.	once	TRBJ2-3	CASSLYTQYF	TGTGCCAGCAGTTTATATACGCAGTATTTT
TRBV29-1	TRBD1	.	TRBJ1-1	CSVQGGSEAFF	TGCAGCGTTCAGGGGGGGTCTGAAGCTTTCTTT
TRBV11-2	TRBD2	.	TRBJ2-2	CASSLTWTSGRINTGELFF	TGTGCCAGCAGCTTAACATGGACTAGCGGGAGGATAAACACCGGGGAGCTGTTTTTT
TRBV19	.	.	TRBJ1-2	CASSRGTGYTF	TGTGCCAGTAGCAGGGGAACCGGCTACACCTTC
TRBV7-6	.	.	TRBJ2-3	CASSRQFVSTDTQYF	TGTGCCAGCTCCCGTCAGTTTGTTAGCACAGATACGCAGTATTTT
TRBV10-3	.	.	TRBJ2-3	CAISERQMADTQYF	TGTGCCATCAGTGAGAGACAGATGGCAGATACGCAGTATTTT
TRBV5-1	.	.	TRBJ2-7	CASSSTGGSYEQYF	TGCGCCAGCAGCTCTACTGGCGGATCCTACGAGCAGTACTTC
TRBV15	TRBD1	.	TRBJ1-4	CATSRNMGQGVRTNEKLFF	TGTGCCACCAGCAGAAACATGGGACAGGGGGTGAGAACTAATGAAAAACTGTTTTTT
TRBV9	.	.	TRBJ1-2	CASSVESGSNYGYTF	TGTGCCAGCAGCGTAGAGTCTGGCAGTAACTATGGCTACACCTTC
TRBV15	.	.	TRBJ2-7	CATSRDWVSEQYF	TGTGCCACCAGCAGAGATTGGGTAAGCGAGCAGTACTTC
TRBV5-1	TRBD2	once	TRBJ2-2	CASSRSGTTYTGELFF	TGCGCCAGCAGCCGATCCGGGACTACTTACACCGGGGAGCTGTTTTTT
TRBV29-1	.	.	TRBJ1-1	CSVEDFGNTEAFF	TGCAGCGTTGAAGATTTCGGTAACACTGAAGCTTTCTTT
TRBV5-1	TRBD1	.	TRBJ2-5	CASSQGGESGETQYF	TGCGCCAGCAGCCAAGGGGGCGAGTCAGGAGAGACCCAGTACTTC
TRBV28	.	.	TRBJ1-5	CASSTTKGHRIQPQHF	TGTGCCAGCAGCACCACAAAGGGACATCGCATCCAGCCCCAGCATTTT
TRBV5-1	.	.	TRBJ2-7	CASSLGDGISYEQYF	TGCGCCAGCAGCTTGGGGGACGGCATCTCCTACGAGCAGTACTTC
TRBV7-2	.	.	TRBJ1-1	CASSLATYLNTEAFF	TGTGCCAGCAGCCTGGCCACTTATTTGAACACTGAAGCTTTCTTT
TRBV5-1	.	.	TRBJ2-7	CASSLQGRGSSYEQYF	TGCGCCAGCAGCTTACAGGGTAGAGGGTCCTCCTACGAGCAGTACTTC
TRBV10-3	TRBD1	.	TRBJ2-7	CAISNYRDRVNYEQYF	TGTGCCATCAGCAACTACCGGGACAGGGTCAATTACGAGCAGTACTTC
TRBV6-1	TRBD1	.	TRBJ2-7	CASRVAGTGGYEQYF	TGTGCCAGCAGAGTCGCCGGGACAGGTGGTTACGAGCAGTACTTC
TRBV4-3	.	.	TRBJ2-1	CASRAGSSSYNEQFF	TGCGCCAGCAGGGCGGGATCCAGCTCCTACAATGAGCAGTTCTTC
TRBV10-1	.	.	TRBJ2-3	CASESDTQYF	TGCGCCAGCGAGTCAGATACGCAGTATTTT
TRBV19	.	.	TRBJ2-7	CARPGLFSYEQYF	TGTGCCAGACCGGGTCTTTTCTCCTACGAGCAGTACTTC
TRBV18	.	few	TRBJ1-5	CASSQEAGILSHF	TGTGCCAGCTCGCAAGAAGCAGGGATTTTATCGCATTTT
TRBV2	.	.	TRBJ1-2	CASSGRQGSNYGYTF	TGTGCCAGCAGTGGTCGTCAGGGGTCGAACTATGGCTACACCTTC
TRBV28	.	.	TRBJ1-5	CASSLDRILSNQPQHF	TGTGCCAGCAGTTTAGACCGGATCTTAAGCAATCAGCCCCAGCATTTT
TRBV4-1	TRBD2	.	TRBJ2-1	CASSQVLAGLSYNEQFF	TGCGCCAGCAGCCAAGTCCTAGCGGGACTGTCCTACAATGAGCAGTTCTTC
TRBV4-1	TRBD2	once	TRBJ2-1	CASSPALAGEQFF	TGCGCCAGCAGCCCCGCACTAGCGGGAGAGCAGTTCTTC
TRBV7-2	.	.	TRBJ1-1	CASSFWAEAFF	TGTGCCAGCAGCTTTTGGGCTGAAGCTTTCTTT
TRBV12-5	.	.	TRBJ2-5	CASARVGGKETQYF	TGTGCTAGTGCCCGGGTAGGGGGGAAAGAGACCCAGTACTTC
TRBV27	TRBD1	.	TRBJ1-3	CASSLQGRRGNTIYF	TGTGCCAGCAGTCTACAGGGGCGGAGAGGAAACACCATATATTTT
TRBV7-9	.	.	TRBJ2-3	CASSSTSTDTQYF	TGTGCCAGCAGCTCCACTAGCACAGATACGCAGTATTTT
TRBV15	.	.	TRBJ2-2	CATSREAGELFF	TGTGCCACCAGCAGAGAAGCCGGGGAGCTGTTTTTT
TRBV28	TRBD1	.	TRBJ2-3	CASRPDRGGQYF	TGTGCCAGCAGGCCGGACAGGGGAGGGCAGTATTTT
TRBV5-4	.	.	TRBJ2-1	CASSLRRALDNEQFF	TGTGCCAGCAGCTTGAGGAGGGCCCTGGACAATGAGCAGTTCTTC
TRBV6-5	TRBD2	once	TRBJ2-7	CASSSGLAGEVYEQYF	TGTGCCAGCAGTTCGGGACTAGCGGGAGAAGTCTACGAGCAGTACTTC
TRBV7-6	.	.	TRBJ1-2	CASSLLVGQGGVSPSGYTF	TGTGCCAGCAGCTTACTAGTAGGGCAAGGTGGGGTTTCTCCTTCTGGCTACACCTTC
TRBV18	TRBD2	.	TRBJ2-1	CASSPNDLAGGGGEQFF	TGTGCCAGCTCACCAAATGACCTAGCGGGAGGGGGCGGTGAGCAGTTCTTC
TRBV5-1	.	.	TRBJ1-1	CASSFAPPDTEAFF	TGCGCCAGCAGCTTCGCCCCCCCGGACACTGAAGCTTTCTTT
TRBV19	TRBD2	.	TRBJ2-7	CASSMTSGSYEQYF	TGTGCCAGTAGTATGACTAGCGGGAGTTACGAGCAGTACTTC
TRBV5-4	TRBD2	.	TRBJ2-3	CASSFGLAEASTDTQYF	TGTGCCAGCAGCTTTGGACTAGCGGAAGCTAGCACAGATACGCAGTATTTT
TRBV27	TRBD1	.	TRBJ2-4	CASSQRDRLAKNIQYF	TGTGCCAGCAGTCAACGGGACAGACTAGCCAAAAACATTCAGTACTTC
TRBV18	TRBD1	few	TRBJ1-1	CASSPETGEAFF	TGTGCCAGCTCACCCGAGACAGGGGAAGCTTTCTTT